The following is a T cell receptor (beta chain) sequence with its context. Its target is unknown. The record originates from a study of tissue T cells after allogeneic stem cell transplantation. This CDR3 comprises 14 residues. Trimming took 6 bases from V and 4 from J; bases not matched to a gene: 8. Germline CDR1 reads MDHEN; CDR2 reads SYDVKM. Notes on the study in general: Anatomically similar tissues had similar TCR repertoires within each patient. The patient cohort was small and clinically heterogeneous, with limited sampling depth.

The repertoire was sequenced with immunoSEQ multiplex PCR; TCRdb's copy has only in-frame clones and lacks some. The sample lists around 2,200 clones, about 80% occurring once. Enrolled prospectively were adult allogeneic hematopoietic cell transplant recipients whose graft-versus-host disease was steroid-refractory. Median post-mortem interval was roughly 9.9 hours for GI, liver, skin and lymphoid tissues. The chain links TRBV28 to TRBJ2-7; 8 bases map to TRBD1. This TCR derives from a male patient aged 35-70 years with steroid-refractory graft-versus-host disease after an allogeneic stem cell transplant. Some T cells may be graft donor cells. Sequencing used ileal tissue, obtained at autopsy. CDR3: CASREGTGNYEQYF. CDR3 DNA: TGTGCCAGCAGGGAAGGGACAGGAAATTACGAGCAGTACTTC.